The clone carrying this TCR beta chain was picked up many times. Its antigen remains unknown. One entry per CDR3 protein results from TCRdb running MiXCR on the 5' RACE reads. The sample holds some 38,000 distinct CDR3 sequences, roughly 4.5% seen once. This sample stems from a study of early T cells in non-severe SARS-CoV-2 infection. Study outcomes and limitations: The matching step, a VDJdb search, favored anti-spike CD8 responses and missed private and CD4 specificities.

The V segment lost 2 bases and the J segment 10 bases; nucleotides outside the gene matches: 10. CDR1 and CDR2 from the germline V gene are DFQATT and SNEGSKA (reference sequence). The CDR3 covers 14 residues. This TCR came from an adult who was a healthcare worker with PCR-confirmed SARS-CoV-2 infection or an uninfected control (not recorded which). The genes are TRBV20-1 and TRBJ2-1; TRBD2 aligns across 8 bases. Specimen: whole blood. Here the CDR3 reads CSARTRLAQVEQFF. The CDR3 DNA is TGCAGTGCTAGAACCCGACTAGCGCAAGTCGAGCAGTTCTTC.